These T cell receptor beta chains were read from a single sample in a study of T cells in Graves' hyperthyroidism and ophthalmopathy. TCRdb recomputed calls from the multiplex PCR reads with MiXCR, one row per CDR3 protein. Of about 380,000 distinct CDR3 sequences in the sample, about 13% were seen once. The sample was blood. These receptors all come from a man under 40 with Graves' hyperthyroidism that later progressed to Graves' ophthalmopathy. Both conserved end residues are trimmed from each CDR3. A D gene is named only where the DNA matches it firmly. Size is stated for part of the rows, as once, few or many counts, or as a class when the clone is expanded.

>many|TRBV20-1|-
SASLRGVRELF
>many|TRBV7-9|-
ASSHGTNYGYT
>-|TRBV6-1|-
ASRRSTGLNSPLH
>many|TRBV12-3/TRBV12-4|TRBD1
ASSLGGGAINEQF
>many|TRBV2|-
ASSEDNGQPQH
>many|TRBV28|-
ASIPLRDGSYEQY
>few|TRBV12-3/TRBV12-4|-
ASSSGDTFNSPLH
>-|TRBV5-4|-
ASSLRDILY
>-|TRBV19|TRBD2
ASSDPTGLAGDANTGELF
>many|TRBV20-1|-
SARSHLADFNTQY
>many|TRBV6-2/TRBV6-3|TRBD2
ASRPPPGLDRSYEQY
>many|TRBV7-3|-
ASSPGQEGNEQY
>many|TRBV28|-
ASSLGGVGNQPQH
>few|TRBV27|-
ASSLSIIAKETQY
>many|TRBV20-1|TRBD1
SARDPRTGSYEQY
>few|TRBV10-3|-
AISEFGENEQF
>many|TRBV7-3|TRBD2
ASSLSRRGGTDTQY
>-|TRBV7-9|-
ASSFSGGLNEQF
>many|TRBV6-1|-
ASSEALMGWSNQPQH
>many|TRBV10-3|-
AISDGGVINYGYT
>many|TRBV7-3|-
ASSLTGVGTEAF
>many|TRBV20-1|-
SALGPGRDYEQY
>many|TRBV20-1|TRBD2
SARILAGATQY
>many|TRBV6-2/TRBV6-3|-
ASSYRTGTHTEAF
>many|TRBV12-3/TRBV12-4|TRBD1
ASTPPAPQGRGQF
>many|TRBV11-3|-
ASSLRGYTASGANVLT
>-|TRBV19|-
ASSIWGTDTQY
>few|TRBV18|-
ASSPPGQYGYT
>few|TRBV29-1|TRBD2
SVSGTSGGVKF
>-|TRBV20-1|TRBD1
SAPTGGGYGYT
>-|TRBV5-1|-
ASSSALGAGTSSYNEQF
>many|TRBV12-3/TRBV12-4|-
ASSLVGSGNTIY